A single TCR beta chain is shown here with its context. Its target is not known. This sample is part of a study of OX40 agonist ivuxolimab in advanced cancers. Notes on the study in general: CD8+ T cells were the subset that, on average, had more expanded clones than CD4+.

Profiling relied on immunoSEQ multiplex PCR, and the TCRdb table lists in-frame clones only, not all of them. The top ten clones hold about 33% of a sample with under 14,000 clones, 75% to 80% of them seen once. The length of the CDR3 is 13 residues. From germline, CDR1 is MNHNS and CDR2 SASEGT. The ends were cut back, 7 bases at V and 0 bases at J, with 10 bases in the middle. Sequenced material: CD4+ or CD8+ T cells sorted from blood, taken in a trial of the OX40 agonist ivuxolimab. The chain uses TRBV6-1 and TRBJ2-7; D gene ambiguous. The TCR comes from an adult with an advanced solid tumor such as melanoma, head and neck, liver or kidney cancer. CDR3 in DNA: TGTGCCAGCAACCTAGGGTTCTCCTACGAGCAGTACTTC. It yields the protein CASNLGFSYEQYF.